This is a list of T cell receptor beta chains from one sample in a study of OX40 agonist ivuxolimab in advanced cancers. Measured with immunoSEQ multiplex PCR; TCRdb has only the in-frame clones, and not every one. The sample lists 35,000 to 40,000 clones, about 90% occurring once. The source was CD4+ or CD8+ T cells sorted from blood, collected in a trial of the OX40 agonist ivuxolimab. The source of these receptors is an adult with an advanced solid tumor such as melanoma, head and neck, liver or kidney cancer. Both conserved end residues are part of each CDR3. Each record gives: CDR3 protein, CDR3 DNA, D gene, J gene, clone size, V gene. A D gene is named only where the DNA matches it firmly. Only some rows state a clone size, as once, few, many or a class for expanded clones.

CDR3: CASRSIGETQYF
DNA: TGTGCCAGCAGGTCGATAGGAGAGACCCAGTACTTC
D: .
J: TRBJ2-5
size: .
V: TRBV27

CDR3: CASSQDLRRGGETQYF
DNA: TGTGCCAGCAGCCAAGATCTTCGGAGGGGTGGAGAGACCCAGTACTTC
D: .
J: TRBJ2-5
size: .
V: TRBV4-2

CDR3: CASSSPSGGAGNEQFF
DNA: TGTGCCAGCAGCTCCCCTAGCGGGGGGGCCGGGAATGAGCAGTTCTTC
D: TRBD2
J: TRBJ2-1
size: .
V: TRBV11-2

CDR3: CASTQVGDDEKLFF
DNA: TGTGCCAGCACCCAAGTAGGGGACGATGAAAAACTGTTTTTT
D: .
J: TRBJ1-4
size: .
V: TRBV6-6

CDR3: CASSLLVGSPLHF
DNA: TGTGCCAGCAGCTTATTGGTTGGGTCACCCCTCCACTTT
D: .
J: TRBJ1-6
size: few
V: TRBV11-2

CDR3: CASSPPTEGRAGELFF
DNA: TGTGCCAGCAGCCCGCCGACGGAGGGGAGGGCCGGGGAGCTGTTTTTT
D: TRBD2
J: TRBJ2-2
size: .
V: TRBV13

CDR3: CASSDKGSGELFF
DNA: TGTGCCAGCAGTGATAAGGGGTCCGGGGAGCTGTTTTTT
D: .
J: TRBJ2-2
size: .
V: TRBV2

CDR3: CASKPNDRGHNEQFF
DNA: TGTGCCAGCAAACCCAACGACAGGGGGCACAATGAGCAGTTCTTC
D: TRBD1
J: TRBJ2-1
size: .
V: TRBV19

CDR3: CASSRYARGSNQPQHF
DNA: TGCGCCAGCAGCCGGTACGCCAGGGGTTCCAATCAGCCCCAGCATTTT
D: .
J: TRBJ1-5
size: .
V: TRBV5-1

CDR3: CASRGTLGTPLHF
DNA: TGTGCCAGCAGAGGCACCCTGGGGACACCCCTCCACTTT
D: .
J: TRBJ1-6
size: .
V: TRBV6-1

CDR3: CASSVFAGAGTGELFF
DNA: TGTGCCAGCAGCGTGTTTGCGGGGGCGGGCACCGGGGAGCTGTTTTTT
D: .
J: TRBJ2-2
size: .
V: TRBV9

CDR3: CASSSGSGPAGEQYF
DNA: TGTGCCAGCAGTTCAGGCAGCGGCCCAGCTGGCGAGCAGTACTTC
D: .
J: TRBJ2-7
size: .
V: TRBV6-5

CDR3: CASSPPRGETGELFF
DNA: TGTGCCAGCAGCCCCCCGCGGGGGGAAACCGGGGAGCTGTTTTTT
D: TRBD2
J: TRBJ2-2
size: .
V: TRBV7-6

CDR3: CASSAIRRGTGGSYEQYF
DNA: TGTGCCAGCTCAGCCATTAGGAGAGGGACAGGGGGCTCCTACGAGCAGTACTTC
D: TRBD1
J: TRBJ2-7
size: .
V: TRBV18

CDR3: CASSQDEAKSSTDTQYF
DNA: TGTGCCAGCAGCCAAGATGAAGCGAAGTCTAGCACAGATACGCAGTATTTT
D: .
J: TRBJ2-3
size: few
V: TRBV14

CDR3: CASSPGPGQGEAFF
DNA: TGTGCCAGCTCACCTGGACCGGGACAGGGTGAAGCTTTCTTT
D: TRBD1
J: TRBJ1-1
size: .
V: TRBV18

CDR3: CASSKNPRGQGLDEKLFF
DNA: TGTGCCAGCAGTAAAAACCCCCGCGGACAGGGATTGGATGAAAAACTGTTTTTT
D: TRBD1
J: TRBJ1-4
size: few
V: TRBV7-8

CDR3: CASSLGTGGLKTGELFF
DNA: TGTGCCAGCAGCCTTGGGACAGGGGGATTGAAGACCGGGGAGCTGTTTTTT
D: TRBD1
J: TRBJ2-2
size: .
V: TRBV7-9

CDR3: CASSLGLSSGNTIYF
DNA: TGTGCCAGCAGCTTGGGGTTAAGCTCTGGAAACACCATATATTTT
D: .
J: TRBJ1-3
size: .
V: TRBV11-2

CDR3: CASSSTGGGYEQYF
DNA: TGCGCCAGCAGCTCGACAGGGGGCGGGTACGAGCAGTACTTC
D: TRBD1
J: TRBJ2-7
size: .
V: TRBV5-1

CDR3: CASRPGTSGTYEQYF
DNA: TGTGCCAGCAGGCCCGGGACTAGCGGTACCTACGAGCAGTACTTC
D: TRBD2
J: TRBJ2-7
size: .
V: TRBV6-5

CDR3: CASTSGRGRDTQYF
DNA: TGTGCCAGCACCTCAGGCAGGGGAAGAGATACGCAGTATTTT
D: .
J: TRBJ2-3
size: .
V: TRBV28

CDR3: CASSPNGEKLFF
DNA: TGTGCCAGCTCCCCTAATGGCGAAAAACTGTTTTTT
D: .
J: TRBJ1-4
size: .
V: TRBV18

CDR3: CASSLSTGNEQYF
DNA: TGCGCCAGCAGCTTGTCGACAGGGAACGAGCAGTACTTC
D: TRBD1
J: TRBJ2-7
size: .
V: TRBV5-1

CDR3: CASSPDVKSYEQYF
DNA: TGTGCCAGCAGCCCGGACGTAAAGTCCTACGAGCAGTACTTC
D: .
J: TRBJ2-7
size: few
V: TRBV5-6

CDR3: CASSGESGSYNEQFF
DNA: TGTGCCAGCAGTGGGGAAAGCGGCTCCTACAATGAGCAGTTCTTC
D: .
J: TRBJ2-1
size: once
V: TRBV2

CDR3: CASSELVTSGSYEQYF
DNA: TGCGCCAGCAGTGAGCTTGTCACTAGCGGCTCCTACGAGCAGTACTTC
D: TRBD2
J: TRBJ2-7
size: few
V: TRBV10-2

CDR3: CASSQGGQGAVEAFF
DNA: TGCGCCAGCAGCCAAGGGGGGCAGGGGGCAGTTGAAGCTTTCTTT
D: TRBD1
J: TRBJ1-1
size: .
V: TRBV4-1

CDR3: CASSVAETSGSNEQYF
DNA: TGTGCCAGCAGCGTAGCTGAGACTAGCGGGAGTAACGAGCAGTACTTC
D: TRBD2
J: TRBJ2-7
size: .
V: TRBV9

CDR3: CASSAVWGDEQYF
DNA: TGTGCCAGCAGCGCAGTTTGGGGGGACGAGCAGTACTTC
D: .
J: TRBJ2-7
size: .
V: TRBV9

CDR3: CASRQGTTSTNTQYF
DNA: TGTGCCAGCAGGCAGGGGACTACGAGCACTAATACGCAGTATTTT
D: .
J: TRBJ2-3
size: once
V: TRBV7-8

CDR3: CASSAPASGSSYNEQFF
DNA: TGTGCCAGCAGCGCCCCTGCTAGCGGGAGCTCCTACAATGAGCAGTTCTTC
D: TRBD2
J: TRBJ2-1
size: once
V: TRBV9

CDR3: CASSLGGRAGETQYF
DNA: TGTGCCAGCAGCTTAGGCGGGAGGGCCGGAGAGACCCAGTACTTC
D: TRBD2
J: TRBJ2-5
size: .
V: TRBV7-9

CDR3: CASSKVLGAGEQYF
DNA: TGTGCCAGCAGCAAAGTTCTGGGGGCGGGCGAGCAGTACTTC
D: .
J: TRBJ2-7
size: .
V: TRBV21-1

CDR3: CSVETGTTEAFF
DNA: TGCAGCGTCGAAACAGGGACAACTGAAGCTTTCTTT
D: .
J: TRBJ1-1
size: .
V: TRBV29-1

CDR3: CASTRQGASYTDTQYF
DNA: TGCGCCAGTACACGACAGGGGGCTTCTTATACAGATACGCAGTATTTT
D: TRBD1
J: TRBJ2-3
size: .
V: TRBV5-1

CDR3: CASSLDGQVRYEQYF
DNA: TGCGCCAGCAGCTTGGATGGCCAAGTCCGATACGAGCAGTACTTC
D: .
J: TRBJ2-7
size: .
V: TRBV5-1

CDR3: CASSPTGSYGYTF
DNA: TGTGCCAGTAGCCCAACAGGGAGCTATGGCTACACCTTC
D: .
J: TRBJ1-2
size: few
V: TRBV19

CDR3: CASTVDRASYEQYF
DNA: TGTGCCAGCACCGTGGACAGGGCCTCCTACGAGCAGTACTTC
D: TRBD1
J: TRBJ2-7
size: .
V: TRBV6-1

CDR3: CASSDSGGRDEQFF
DNA: TGTGCCAGCAGTGACTCGGGCGGGAGGGATGAGCAGTTCTTC
D: TRBD2
J: TRBJ2-1
size: .
V: TRBV6-4

CDR3: CASSLKQASSYEQYF
DNA: TGTGCCAGCTCACTAAAGCAGGCGAGCTCCTACGAGCAGTACTTC
D: .
J: TRBJ2-7
size: .
V: TRBV18

CDR3: CASSPGWGYQETQYF
DNA: TGTGCCAGCAGCCCAGGGTGGGGGTACCAAGAGACCCAGTACTTC
D: .
J: TRBJ2-5
size: .
V: TRBV7-2

CDR3: CATRKTGDLETQYF
DNA: TGTGCCACCAGAAAGACAGGGGACTTAGAGACCCAGTACTTC
D: TRBD1
J: TRBJ2-5
size: .
V: TRBV15

CDR3: CASSRGSGDSGANVLTF
DNA: TGCGCCAGCAGCCGTGGGTCCGGGGATTCCGGGGCCAACGTCCTGACTTTC
D: .
J: TRBJ2-6
size: .
V: TRBV5-1

CDR3: CASSSTHGSGNTIYF
DNA: TGTGCCAGCTCATCAACCCACGGGAGCGGAAACACCATATATTTT
D: .
J: TRBJ1-3
size: .
V: TRBV18

CDR3: CASSIDRTNSPLHF
DNA: TGTGCCAGTAGCATCGACAGGACTAATTCACCCCTCCACTTT
D: .
J: TRBJ1-6
size: .
V: TRBV19

CDR3: CASSTDRFREKLFF
DNA: TGTGCCAGTAGTACCGACAGGTTTCGGGAAAAACTGTTTTTT
D: .
J: TRBJ1-4
size: .
V: TRBV19

CDR3: CATDVTPDTQYF
DNA: TGTGCCACTGACGTTACCCCAGATACGCAGTATTTT
D: .
J: TRBJ2-3
size: .
V: TRBV6-1

CDR3: CASSPGQLKYGYTF
DNA: TGTGCCAGCTCGCCGGGACAGTTAAAGTATGGCTACACCTTC
D: TRBD1
J: TRBJ1-2
size: .
V: TRBV18

CDR3: CASSTGDDQPQHF
DNA: TGCGCCAGCAGTACGGGGGACGATCAGCCCCAGCATTTT
D: .
J: TRBJ1-5
size: .
V: TRBV5-1

CDR3: CASRAPGLAGVAETQYF
DNA: TGTGCCAGCAGGGCACCGGGACTAGCGGGAGTTGCGGAGACCCAGTACTTC
D: TRBD2
J: TRBJ2-5
size: .
V: TRBV7-9

CDR3: CASSLPGTGRHQPQHF
DNA: TGTGCCAGCAGTTTACCCGGGACAGGAAGGCATCAGCCCCAGCATTTT
D: TRBD1
J: TRBJ1-5
size: .
V: TRBV28

CDR3: CASSAGTGGQETQYF
DNA: TGTGCCAGCAGCGCCGGGACAGGGGGCCAGGAGACCCAGTACTTC
D: TRBD1
J: TRBJ2-5
size: .
V: TRBV7-7